Below, 22 T cell receptor beta chains from the same sample are listed, as sequenced in a study of blood T cell repertoires in COVID-19. The table came from immunoSEQ multiplex PCR; TCRdb's copy has only in-frame clones and leaves some out. Of about 180,000 clones in the sample, about 82% were seen once. Sample: PBMCs or T cells enriched from blood (not recorded which). These receptors came from a woman aged 25-40 years who had recovered from COVID-19.

CDR3 bases: TGTGCCAGCAATCCGGGACAGGGGGCCGATGAGCAGTTCTTC. The encoded protein is CASNPGQGADEQFF. The rearrangement links TRBV2 to TRBJ2-1; 12 nucleotides line up with TRBD1. This CDR3 is built from 14 residues. The V gene end was trimmed by 7 bases and the J gene end by 8 bases; junction bases not matched to a gene: 6. From germline, CDR1 is SNHLY and CDR2 FYNNEI.

This chain uses TRBV2 with TRBJ2-5; tentatively, D is TRBD2 (6 bases). In germline, CDR1 is SNHLY, CDR2 FYNNEI. This CDR3 has 12 amino acids. V was shortened by 8 bases and J by 5 bases, with 12 bases between the two germline ends. CDR3 bases: TGTGCCAGCGGGGACTCGACGGAGACCCAGTACTTC. It encodes CASGDSTETQYF. The full variable domain, completed using reference TRBV2 and TRBJ2-5, is EPEVTQTPSHQVTQMGQEVILRCVPISNHLYFYWYRQILGQKVEFLVSFYNNEISEKSEIFDDQFSVERPDGSNFTLKIRSTKLEDSAMYFCASGDSTETQYFGPGTRLLVL.

This clone was seen just once. The rearrangement links TRBV5-6 to TRBJ1-2, with D possibly TRBD1 on 6 matching bases. CDR3 size: 14 residues. CDR1 is SGHDT, CDR2 YYEEEE, per germline. Deletions cut 2 bases from V and 0 bases from J, with 8 bases between. Here the CDR3 reads CASSLDRTNYGYTF. CDR3 DNA: TGTGCCAGCAGCTTAGACAGGACTAACTATGGCTACACCTTC.

The chain joins TRBV5-6 to TRBJ1-6; D might be TRBD1 (5 bases). Germline V gives CDR1 SGHDT, CDR2 YYEEEE. This CDR3 has 15 residues. V lost 0 bases and J lost 9, with 13 bases in between. The CDR3 spells CASSLAGGLGSPLHF. CDR3 DNA: TGTGCCAGCAGCTTGGCCGGGGGTTTAGGTTCACCCCTCCACTTT.

The chain uses TRBV12-5 and TRBJ1-1; TRBD1 is a possible D gene (6 bases). The V and J ends lost 3 bases and 9 bases respectively, with 14 bases between them. Germline V lookup: CDR1 LGHNT, CDR2 FRNRAP. This CDR3 spans 13 amino acids. This CDR3 reads CASGFMGGAKAFF. In nucleotides, the CDR3 is TGTGCTAGTGGTTTTATGGGGGGGGCTAAAGCTTTCTTT.

The CDR3 sequence is CASSLRQGFSTGELFF. In DNA form, the CDR3 reads TGTGCCAGCAGCTTAAGGCAGGGATTTTCGACCGGGGAGCTGTTTTTT. This rearrangement joins TRBV3-1 (or the pseudogene TRBV3-2) to TRBJ2-2; D might be TRBD1 (5 bases). The V gene's germline CDR1 is LGHDT and CDR2 YNNKEL (reference sequence). The CDR3 length is 16 residues. V was shortened by 5 bases and J by 5 bases, with 18 bases between the two germline ends.

The chain is built from TRBV7-8 and TRBJ1-5; a possible D gene is TRBD1 (5 bases). The germline CDR1 and CDR2 sequences are SGHVS and FQNEAQ. V was trimmed by 6 bases and J by 0 bases, leaving 12 bases between them. The CDR3 runs to 15 residues. The DNA for the CDR3 is TGTGCCAGCAGTCCTACAGGAATTAGCAATCAGCCCCAGCATTTT. Translation: CASSPTGISNQPQHF.

The rearrangement links TRBV5-8 to TRBJ1-4, with D possibly being TRBD1 (6 bases). The V end lost 4 bases, the J end lost 0 bases, and 10 bases lay between the germline ends. The CDR3 runs to 15 residues. Germline V gene data show CDR1 as SGHTS and CDR2 as YDEGEE. CDR3 nucleotide sequence: TGTGCCAGCAGCCAAAGGACAGCAACTAATGAAAAACTGTTTTTT. Translating it yields CASSQRTATNEKLFF. The whole variable domain, remainder taken from reference TRBV5-8 and TRBJ1-4, is EAGVTQSPTHLIKTRGQQATLRCSPISGHTSVYWYQQALGLGLQFLLWYDEGEERNRGNFPPRFSGRQFPNYSSELNVNALELEDSALYLCASSQRTATNEKLFFGSGTQLSVL.

The V and J genes are TRBV2 and TRBJ1-2; tentative D call: TRBD1 (5 bases). V dropped 7 bases and J dropped 0 bases, with 18 bases sitting between them. This CDR3 has 16 residues. CDR1 and CDR2 (germline): SNHLY, FYNNEI. CDR3 coding DNA: TGTGCCAGCAAGGAGGGGAGGGGAAGGACTAACTATGGCTACACCTTC. Protein product: CASKEGRGRTNYGYTF.

The J gene is TRBJ1-5, the V gene TRBV24-1; 10 nucleotides match TRBD1. The CDR3 runs to 14 residues. Germline assignment: CDR1 KGHDR and CDR2 SFDVKD. V lost 5 bases and J lost 5; bases outside the gene matches: 2. CDR3 in amino acids: CATSADRGHQPQHF. The CDR3 DNA reads as TGTGCCACCAGTGCAGACAGGGGGCATCAGCCCCAGCATTTT.

For this clone: At one end the junction does not follow the germline gene, possibly because of a read error. The gene calls are TRBV7-7 and TRBJ2-2; TRBD2 is a possible D gene (6 bases). The length of the CDR3 is 17 residues. Germline V gives CDR1 SSHAT, CDR2 FNYEAQ (reference sequence). The DNA of the CDR3 is TGTGCTAGCAGTTCTATTACTAGCTCCTGGAACACCGGGGAGCTGTTTTTT. Amino acid sequence: CASSSITSSWNTGELFF.

This chain links TRBV12-3 or TRBV12-4 with TRBJ2-7, with D unclear. Between the trimmed V and J ends, which lost 0 bases and 4 bases, there was a span of 4 bases. This CDR3 has 12 residues. In DNA, the CDR3 is TGTGCCAGCAGTTTAGCCCATTACGAGCAGTACTTC. Protein: CASSLAHYEQYF.

The V gene is TRBV19, the J gene TRBJ2-1; TRBD2 is a possible D gene (5 bases). Between the trimmed V and J ends, which lost 5 bases and 8 bases, there was a span of 16 bases. The CDR3 is made up of 14 amino acids. CDR1 LNHDA and CDR2 SQIVND come from the germline V gene (reference sequence). CDR3 bases: TGTGCCAGTAGTCCAAGTCCTAGCCCACATGAGCAGTTCTTC. Its translation is CASSPSPSPHEQFF.

This sequence joins TRBV15 and TRBJ1-5; 11 bases line up with TRBD1. CDR1 is LNHNV, CDR2 YYDKDF, per germline (reference sequence). The J segment lost 2 bases and the V segment lost 4 bases, leaving 10 bases of the junction unmatched. The CDR3 is 18 residues long. The CDR3 sequence is CATSTWTGGRARNQPQHF. The CDR3 nucleotides are TGTGCCACCAGCACTTGGACAGGGGGCAGAGCCCGCAATCAGCCCCAGCATTTT.

The V call is TRBV19, the J call TRBJ1-5; TRBD1 agrees at 8 bases. The CDR3 totals 15 residues. The V gene's germline CDR1 is LNHDA and CDR2 SQIVND (reference sequence). With V trimmed by 4 bases and J by 6 bases, 8 bases remained unmatched. For the CDR3, the DNA is TGTGCCAGTAGTACCGACAGGGGTGGTGGTCAGCCCCAGCATTTT. Amino acid sequence: CASSTDRGGGQPQHF.

V and J are TRBV6-4 and TRBJ2-3; 7 bases agree with TRBD1. Germline CDR1 MRHNA, CDR2 SNTAGT. CDR3 length equals 15 residues. Trimming at V came to 6 bases and at J to 6 bases, leaving 12 bases not matched to a gene. The CDR3 DNA sequence: TGTGCCAGCAGCGCTACAGGGGAAGGAAAGGATACGCAGTATTTT. This gives the protein CASSATGEGKDTQYF.

The chain uses TRBV24-1 and TRBJ2-1; no clear D gene. The CDR3 contains 15 residues. From germline, CDR1 is KGHDR and CDR2 SFDVKD. V lost 5 bases, J lost 0 bases, and 10 bases lay in between. CDR3 amino acids: CATSASRISYNEQFF. DNA of the CDR3: TGTGCCACCAGTGCTAGTCGGATCTCCTACAATGAGCAGTTCTTC.

The V call is TRBV14, the J call TRBJ1-2; no firm D call. Germline CDR1 SGHDN, CDR2 FVKESK. The length of the CDR3 is 17 residues. V shed 0 bases and J shed 7 bases, with 21 bases lying between them. The CDR3 DNA follows: TGTGCCAGCAGCCAAGATCCAGGTGCGATGAATGTTCGTGGCTACACCTTC. As protein: CASSQDPGAMNVRGYTF.

The gene calls are TRBV7-9 and TRBJ2-1; weak D call: TRBD2 (5 bases). The V gene lost 7 bases and the J gene lost 0 bases, with 10 bases spanning the gap. CDR1 and CDR2 from the germline V gene are SEHNR and FQNEAQ (reference sequence). The CDR3 length is 14 residues. DNA for the CDR3: TGTGCCAGCAAACTAGATAGCTCCTACAATGAGCAGTTCTTC. This codes for CASKLDSSYNEQFF.

The V gene is TRBV11-2, the J gene TRBJ2-7, with 13 bases aligning to TRBD2. Germline CDR1 and CDR2: SGHAT and FQNNGV. The CDR3 spans 19 residues. J lost 2 bases, V lost 1 base, and 11 bases had no gene match. CDR3 DNA sequence: TGTGCCAGCAGCTTAGGGCGGACTAGCGGGAGTGTCTCGACCTACGAGCAGTACTTC. Its protein is CASSLGRTSGSVSTYEQYF.

The V call is TRBV30, the J call TRBJ1-2; a possible D gene is TRBD1 (6 bases). CDR1 and CDR2 from the germline V gene are GTSNPN and SVGIG (reference sequence). V was clipped by 8 bases and J by 2 bases, with 12 bases between them. CDR3 length equals 12 residues. The CDR3 here is CARNRDNYGYTF. CDR3 coding DNA: TGTGCCAGGAACAGGGACAACTATGGCTACACCTTC. The complete variable domain, with remaining parts taken from reference TRBV30 and TRBJ1-2, reads SQTIHQWPATLVQPVGSPLSLECTVEGTSNPNLYWYRQAAGRGLQLLFYSVGIGQISSEVPQNLSASRPQDRQFILSSKKLLLSDSGFYLCARNRDNYGYTFGSGTRLTVV.

J is TRBJ2-7 and V is TRBV7-2; no firm D call. V was pared by 4 bases and J by 3 bases, with 10 bases between. This CDR3 is built from 13 residues. CDR1 SGHTA and CDR2 FQGNSA come from the germline V gene. CDR3 bases: TGTGCCAGCAGCTCTACCCCCAACTACGAGCAGTACTTC. Its protein is CASSSTPNYEQYF.